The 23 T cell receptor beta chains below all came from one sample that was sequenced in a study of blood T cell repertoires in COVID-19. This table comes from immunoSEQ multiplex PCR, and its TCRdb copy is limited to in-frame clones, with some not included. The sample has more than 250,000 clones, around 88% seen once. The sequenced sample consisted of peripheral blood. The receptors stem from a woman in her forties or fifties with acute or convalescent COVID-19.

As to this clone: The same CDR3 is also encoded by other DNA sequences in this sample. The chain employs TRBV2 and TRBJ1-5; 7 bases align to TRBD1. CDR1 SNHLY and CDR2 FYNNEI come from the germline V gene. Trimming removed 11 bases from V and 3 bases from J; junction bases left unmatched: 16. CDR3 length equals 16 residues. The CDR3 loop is CACGRGGGGVNQPQHF. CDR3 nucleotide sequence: TGTGCCTGCGGGAGGGGAGGGGGCGGCGTCAATCAGCCCCAGCATTTT.

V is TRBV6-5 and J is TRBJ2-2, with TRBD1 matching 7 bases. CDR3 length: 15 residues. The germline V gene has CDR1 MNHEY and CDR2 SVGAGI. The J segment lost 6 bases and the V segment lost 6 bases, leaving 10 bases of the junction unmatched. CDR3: CASSLTGADAGELFF. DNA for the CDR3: TGTGCCAGCAGCCTCACAGGGGCCGATGCCGGGGAGCTGTTTTTT.

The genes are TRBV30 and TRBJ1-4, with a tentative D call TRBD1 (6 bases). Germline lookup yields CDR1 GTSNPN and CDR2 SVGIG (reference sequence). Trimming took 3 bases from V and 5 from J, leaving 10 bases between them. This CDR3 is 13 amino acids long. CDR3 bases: TGTGCCTGGAGATACAGGGTCAATGAAAAACTGTTTTTT. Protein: CAWRYRVNEKLFF.

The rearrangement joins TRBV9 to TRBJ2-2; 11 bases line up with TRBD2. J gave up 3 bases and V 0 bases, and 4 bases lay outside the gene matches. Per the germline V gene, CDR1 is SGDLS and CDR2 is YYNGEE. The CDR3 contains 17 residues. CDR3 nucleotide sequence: TGTGCCAGCAGCGTAGCTACGACTAGCGGGGACACCGGGGAGCTGTTTTTT. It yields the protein CASSVATTSGDTGELFF.

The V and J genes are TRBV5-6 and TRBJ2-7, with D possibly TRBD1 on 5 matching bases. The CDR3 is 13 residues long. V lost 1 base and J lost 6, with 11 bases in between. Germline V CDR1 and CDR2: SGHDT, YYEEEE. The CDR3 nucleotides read TGTGCCAGCAGCTTGCTCCAGGGCGGCGAGCAGTACTTC. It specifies CASSLLQGGEQYF. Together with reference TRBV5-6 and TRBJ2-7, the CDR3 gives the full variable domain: DAGVTQSPTHLIKTRGQQVTLRCSPKSGHDTVSWYQQALGQGPQFIFQYYEEEERQRGNFPDRFSGHQFPNYSSELNVNALLLGDSALYLCASSLLQGGEQYFGPGTRLTVT.

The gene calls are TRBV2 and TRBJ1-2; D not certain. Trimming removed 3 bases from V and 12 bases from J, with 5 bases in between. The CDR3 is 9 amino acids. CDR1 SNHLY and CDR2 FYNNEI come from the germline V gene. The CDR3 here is CASSDPDTF. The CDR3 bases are TGTGCCAGCAGTGACCCCGACACCTTC.

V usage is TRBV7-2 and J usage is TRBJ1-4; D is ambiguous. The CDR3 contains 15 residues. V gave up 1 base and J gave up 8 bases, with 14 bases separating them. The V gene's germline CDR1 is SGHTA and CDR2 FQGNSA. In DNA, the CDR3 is TGTGCCAGCAGCTTAGATGCGGGAGTTGAAGAAAAACTGTTTTTT. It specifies CASSLDAGVEEKLFF.

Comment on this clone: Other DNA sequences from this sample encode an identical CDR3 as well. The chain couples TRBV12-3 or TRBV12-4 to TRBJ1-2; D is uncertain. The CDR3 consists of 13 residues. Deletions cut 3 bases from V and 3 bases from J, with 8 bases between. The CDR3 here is CASSFGRDYGYTF. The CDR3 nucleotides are TGTGCCAGCAGTTTTGGGAGGGACTATGGCTACACCTTC.

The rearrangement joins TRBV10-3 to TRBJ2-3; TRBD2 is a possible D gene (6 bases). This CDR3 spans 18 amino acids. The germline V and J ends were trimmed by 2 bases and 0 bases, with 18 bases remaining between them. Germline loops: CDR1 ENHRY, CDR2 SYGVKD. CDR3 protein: CAISEAGSGRTSTDTQYF. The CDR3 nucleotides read TGTGCCATCAGTGAGGCCGGGTCAGGGAGGACTAGCACAGATACGCAGTATTTT.

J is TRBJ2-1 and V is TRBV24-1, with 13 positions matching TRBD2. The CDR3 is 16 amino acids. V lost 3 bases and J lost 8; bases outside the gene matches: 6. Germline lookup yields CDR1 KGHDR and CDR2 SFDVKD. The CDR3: CATSDPRLAGGYEQFF. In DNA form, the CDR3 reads TGTGCCACCAGTGATCCCAGACTAGCGGGGGGCTATGAGCAGTTCTTC.

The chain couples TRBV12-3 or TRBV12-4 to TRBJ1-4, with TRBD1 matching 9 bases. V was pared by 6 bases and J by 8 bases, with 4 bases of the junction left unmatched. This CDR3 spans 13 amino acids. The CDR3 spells CASRRQGVEKLFF. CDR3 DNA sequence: TGTGCCAGCAGACGACAGGGGGTCGAAAAACTGTTTTTT.

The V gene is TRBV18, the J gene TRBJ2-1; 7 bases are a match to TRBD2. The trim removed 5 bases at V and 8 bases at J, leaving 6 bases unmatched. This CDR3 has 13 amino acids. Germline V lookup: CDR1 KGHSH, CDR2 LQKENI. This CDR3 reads CASSKIREDEQFF. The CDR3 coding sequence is TGTGCCAGCTCAAAGATTCGGGAGGATGAGCAGTTCTTC. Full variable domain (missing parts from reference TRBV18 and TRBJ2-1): NAGVMQNPRHLVRRRGQEARLRCSPMKGHSHVYWYRQLPEEGLKFMVYLQKENIIDESGMPKERFSAEFPKEGPSILRIQQVVRGDSAAYFCASSKIREDEQFFGPGTRLTVL.

CDR3 sequence reads: CASSPHPSGDNEQFF. The CDR3 bases are TGTGCCAGCTCACCCCATCCTTCGGGGGACAATGAGCAGTTCTTC. The J gene is TRBJ2-1, the V gene TRBV18; tentative D call: TRBD2 (6 bases). The germline V gene has CDR1 KGHSH and CDR2 LQKENI. V was trimmed by 3 bases and J by 5 bases, leaving 14 bases between them. The CDR3 contains 15 residues.

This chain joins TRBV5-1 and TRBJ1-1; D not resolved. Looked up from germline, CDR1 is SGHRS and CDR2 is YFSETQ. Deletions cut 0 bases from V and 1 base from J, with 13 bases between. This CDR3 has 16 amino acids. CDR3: CASSLVMGSPNTEAFF. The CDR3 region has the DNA TGCGCCAGCAGCTTGGTTATGGGGAGCCCGAACACTGAAGCTTTCTTT.

The CDR3 DNA is TGTGCCAGCTCACCCGAACAGGAACTAAACTATGGCTACACCTTC. Its translation is CASSPEQELNYGYTF. The V and J genes are TRBV18 and TRBJ1-2; D possibly corresponds to TRBD1 (5 bases). Germline loops: CDR1 KGHSH, CDR2 LQKENI. The CDR3 consists of 15 residues. Between the trimmed V and J ends, which lost 3 bases and 2 bases, there was a span of 13 bases.

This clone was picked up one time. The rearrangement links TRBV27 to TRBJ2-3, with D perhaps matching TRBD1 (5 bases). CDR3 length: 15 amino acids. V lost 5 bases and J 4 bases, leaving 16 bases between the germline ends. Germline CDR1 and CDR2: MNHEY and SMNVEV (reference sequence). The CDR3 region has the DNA TGTGCCAGCAGTCTACAGGATTCCTTACCAGATACGCAGTATTTT. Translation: CASSLQDSLPDTQYF.

The CDR3 coding sequence is TGTGCCAGCAGTGATAGCGGGAGTTTTTACAATGAGCAGTTCTTC. This sequence encodes CASSDSGSFYNEQFF. J is TRBJ2-1 and V is TRBV6-1, with 9 positions matching TRBD2. Germline CDR1 is MNHNS and CDR2 is SASEGT. The CDR3 consists of 15 residues. Germline trimming cut 3 bases from V and 4 bases from J; bases unmatched to any gene: 4.

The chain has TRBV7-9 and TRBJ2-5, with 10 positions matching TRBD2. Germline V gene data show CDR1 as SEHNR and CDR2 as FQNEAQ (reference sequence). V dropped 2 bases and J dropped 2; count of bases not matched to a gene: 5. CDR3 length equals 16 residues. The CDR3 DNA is TGTGCCAGCAGCTTATTCGTAGCGGGGGGACAAGAGACCCAGTACTTC. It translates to CASSLFVAGGQETQYF.

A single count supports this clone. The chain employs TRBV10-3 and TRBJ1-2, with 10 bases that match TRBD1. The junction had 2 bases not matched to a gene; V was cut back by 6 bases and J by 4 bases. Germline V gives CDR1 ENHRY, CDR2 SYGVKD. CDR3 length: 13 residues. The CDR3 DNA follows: TGTGCCATCAGCGGGACAGGGGTCTATGGCTACACCTTC. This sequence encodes CAISGTGVYGYTF.

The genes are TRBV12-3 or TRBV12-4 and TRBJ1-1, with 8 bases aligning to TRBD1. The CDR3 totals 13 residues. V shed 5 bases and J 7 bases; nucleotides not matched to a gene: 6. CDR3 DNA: TGTGCCAGCAGTCTACAGGGGGAGGGTGAAGCTTTCTTT. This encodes CASSLQGEGEAFF.

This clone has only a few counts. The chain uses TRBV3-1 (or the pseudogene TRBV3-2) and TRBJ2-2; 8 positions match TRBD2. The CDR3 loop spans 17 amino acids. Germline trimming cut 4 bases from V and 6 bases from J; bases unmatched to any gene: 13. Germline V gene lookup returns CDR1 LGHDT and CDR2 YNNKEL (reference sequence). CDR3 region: CASSRLTPGLGAGELFF. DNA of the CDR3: TGTGCCAGCAGCCGTCTAACGCCGGGACTAGGGGCCGGGGAGCTGTTTTTT.

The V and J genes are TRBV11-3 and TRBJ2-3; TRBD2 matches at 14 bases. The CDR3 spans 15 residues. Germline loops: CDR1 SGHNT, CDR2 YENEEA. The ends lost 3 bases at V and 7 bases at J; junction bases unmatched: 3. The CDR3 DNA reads TGTGCCAGCAGCTTGACTAGCGGGGGGGCACATACGCAGTATTTT. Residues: CASSLTSGGAHTQYF.

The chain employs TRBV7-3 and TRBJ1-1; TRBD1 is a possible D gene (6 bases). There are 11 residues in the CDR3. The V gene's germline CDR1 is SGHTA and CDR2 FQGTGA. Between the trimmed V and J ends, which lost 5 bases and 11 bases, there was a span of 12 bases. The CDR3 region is CASSAPDRAFF. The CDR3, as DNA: TGTGCCAGCAGCGCCCCTGACAGGGCTTTCTTT.